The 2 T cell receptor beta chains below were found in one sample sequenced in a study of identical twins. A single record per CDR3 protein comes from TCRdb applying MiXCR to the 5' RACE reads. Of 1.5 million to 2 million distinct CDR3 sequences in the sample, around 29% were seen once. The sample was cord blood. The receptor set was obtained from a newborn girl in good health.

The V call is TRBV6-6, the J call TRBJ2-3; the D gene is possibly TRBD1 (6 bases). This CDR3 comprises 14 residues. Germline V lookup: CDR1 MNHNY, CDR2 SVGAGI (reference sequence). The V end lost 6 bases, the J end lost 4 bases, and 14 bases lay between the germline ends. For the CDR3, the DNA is TGTGCCAGCAGCCGTCCCGGGACATCAGATACGCAGTATTTT. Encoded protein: CASSRPGTSDTQYF.

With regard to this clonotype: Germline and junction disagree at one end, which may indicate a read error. The CDR3 loop reads CTSKLRDRGNNEQFF. The CDR3 nucleotides read TGCACCAGCAAGCTCAGGGACAGGGGGAACAATGAGCAGTTCTTC. V usage is TRBV5-1 and J usage is TRBJ2-1; 11 bases map to TRBD1. CDR1 is SGHRS and CDR2 is YFSETQ in the germline V gene. The CDR3 totals 15 residues. Together with reference TRBV5-1 and TRBJ2-1, the CDR3 gives the full variable domain: KAGVTQTPRYLIKTRGQQVTLSCSPISGHRSVSWYQQTPGQGLQFLFEYFSETQRNKGNFPGRFSGRQFSNSRSEMNVSTLELGDSALYLCTSKLRDRGNNEQFFGPGTRLTVL.